The source of this T cell receptor beta chain is a study of control samples from healthy donors and cancer patients. Germline-derived CDR1 and CDR2 are LNHDA and SQIVND (reference sequence). This CDR3 has 14 amino acids. Between the trimmed V and J ends, which lost 1 base and 2 bases, there was a span of 8 bases. Here immunoSEQ multiplex PCR was the method, and the copy in TCRdb shows in-frame clones only, minus some. The sample has 150,000 or so clones, just under 95% seen once; the top ten hold approximately 14%. Material for sequencing was PBMCs. This sequence was found in a man aged 55-75 years with colorectal cancer. The chain couples TRBV19 to TRBJ1-1; D call uncertain. The CDR3 DNA follows: TGTGCCAGTAGTATAGGACACCTCAACACTGAAGCTTTCTTT. The encoded protein is CASSIGHLNTEAFF. The variable domain in full, with the rest retrieved from reference TRBV19 and TRBJ1-1, is DGGITQSPKYLFRKEGQNVTLSCEQNLNHDAMYWYRQDPGQGLRLIYYSQIVNDFQKGDIAEGYSVSREKKESFPLTVTSAQKNPTAFYLCASSIGHLNTEAFFGQGTRLTVV.